The 23 T cell receptor beta chains below all came from one sample that was sequenced in a study of T cells after yellow fever vaccination. TCRdb passed the 5' RACE reads through MiXCR, listing each CDR3 protein once. The data show roughly 300,000 distinct CDR3 sequences, roughly 8.3% seen once. The input for sequencing was PBMCs, taken approximately 40 days after the first yellow fever vaccination. The receptor source for this set is a man between 18 and 29 years old who received the YFV17D yellow fever vaccine.

This clonotype was seen only a few times. V usage is TRBV6-1 and J usage is TRBJ2-1, with 11 bases matching TRBD2. Trimming cost V 3 bases and J 4 bases; bases outside gene matches: 2. This CDR3 comprises 15 residues. Germline CDR1 MNHNS, CDR2 SASEGT. The CDR3: CASSEVAGGYNEQFF. The CDR3 coding sequence is TGTGCCAGCAGTGAGGTAGCGGGGGGGTACAATGAGCAGTTCTTC.

The chain carries TRBV5-1 and TRBJ2-5; D gene ambiguous. Germline V gene lookup returns CDR1 SGHRS and CDR2 YFSETQ. The V end was cut by 3 bases, the J end by 1 base, with 10 bases between. The CDR3 length is 14 residues. The CDR3: CASSYARFQETQYF. As DNA, the CDR3 is TGCGCCAGCAGCTACGCCCGGTTCCAAGAGACCCAGTACTTC.

The chain combines TRBV6-1 with TRBJ2-5, with TRBD1 matching 9 bases. The CDR3 covers 17 residues. From germline, CDR1 is MNHNS and CDR2 SASEGT. J gave up 4 bases and V 6 bases, and 15 bases lay outside the gene matches. The CDR3 spells CASSPAPGQGSGETQYF. The DNA of the CDR3 is TGTGCCAGCAGCCCTGCCCCGGGACAGGGAAGCGGAGAGACCCAGTACTTC.

This clonotype has a handful of counts. This rearrangement joins TRBV7-6 to TRBJ2-5; TRBD1 might be the D (5 bases). The CDR3 is made up of 14 amino acids. With 3 bases removed from V and 7 bases from J, the gap between germline ends came to 15 bases. The V gene's germline CDR1 is SGHVS and CDR2 FNYEAQ. The CDR3 DNA sequence: TGTGCCAGCAGCTTGGGGCAGGTTTCGGGGACCCAGTACTTC. Protein sequence: CASSLGQVSGTQYF.

This clonotype occurred a few times. This chain's CDR3 is CASSQPAGEGPGELFF. The CDR3 coding sequence is TGTGCCAGCAGCCAACCGGCGGGGGAGGGTCCCGGGGAGCTGTTTTTT. This rearrangement joins TRBV4-2 to TRBJ2-2; 7 bases map to TRBD2. The CDR3 is 16 residues long. Germline CDR1 is LGHNA and CDR2 is YNFKEQ. V shed 2 bases, J shed 6 bases, and the junction held 9 bases outside the gene matches.

The chain has TRBV5-5 and TRBJ2-7; no clear D. The V gene lost 2 bases and the J gene lost 2 bases, with 8 bases spanning the gap. CDR1 and CDR2 from the germline V gene are SGHKS and YYEKEE (reference sequence). This CDR3 spans 13 amino acids. The CDR3: CASSFGLTYEQYV. DNA of the CDR3: TGTGCCAGCAGCTTCGGGCTCACCTACGAGCAGTACGTC.

This clonotype occurred many times. The V and J genes are TRBV11-2 and TRBJ1-2; weak D call: TRBD1 (5 bases). This CDR3 spans 14 amino acids. Germline V gene sequence: CDR1 SGHAT, CDR2 FQNNGV. V lost 6 bases to trimming and J lost 8 bases, with 19 bases between them. The CDR3 nucleotides are TGTGCCAGCAGAGCCGGGGGTCGTTGGGGGGGCTACACCTTC. Protein: CASRAGGRWGGYTF.

This clonotype was counted at least ten times. This chain uses TRBV18 with TRBJ2-7, with TRBD2 as a possible D gene (5 bases). With 8 bases removed from V and 4 bases from J, the gap between germline ends came to 12 bases. The germline V gene encodes CDR1 KGHSH and CDR2 LQKENI. This CDR3 is built from 12 residues. The chain's CDR3 is CASSPTSYEQYV. CDR3 in DNA: TGTGCCAGCAGCCCCACTAGTTACGAGCAGTACGTC.

This clonotype was seen a few times. The chain links TRBV20-1 to TRBJ2-5, with D possibly being TRBD1 (5 bases). The germline V and J ends were trimmed by 6 bases and 1 base, with 9 bases remaining between them. The CDR3 totals 12 residues. The V gene's germline CDR1 is DFQATT and CDR2 SNEGSKA (reference sequence). This CDR3 is CSALRGQETQYF. The CDR3 region has the DNA TGCAGTGCCCTAAGGGGCCAAGAGACCCAGTACTTC.

This clonotype has ten or more counts. This sequence joins TRBV5-1 and TRBJ2-7; TRBD1 agrees at 7 bases. CDR1 and CDR2 (germline): SGHRS, YFSETQ. V trimming: 7 bases; J trimming: 4 bases; junction bases outside the gene matches: 11. The CDR3 has 14 amino acids. The CDR3 reads CASRSGTEIYEQYF. Written as DNA, the CDR3 is TGCGCCAGCCGCTCCGGGACAGAGATTTACGAGCAGTACTTC.

This clonotype was seen a few times. V is TRBV29-1 and J is TRBJ2-2, with 9 bases lining up with TRBD1. Germline V CDR1 and CDR2: SQVTM, ANQGSEA. The V gene end was trimmed by 7 bases and the J gene end by 5 bases; junction bases not matched to a gene: 11. The CDR3 is 15 residues long. The CDR3 nucleotides are TGCAGCGCTAAGATGCCGGGACAGGGTACCGGGGAGCTGTTTTTT. Its translation: CSAKMPGQGTGELFF.

This clonotype turned up a few times. The rearrangement links TRBV12-3 or TRBV12-4 to TRBJ2-7; either TRBD1 or TRBD2 may fit D (5 bases each). The CDR3 covers 14 residues. Trimming pared 2 bases from V and 2 bases from J, leaving 10 bases between. The CDR3 sequence is CASSLNRGAYEQYF. In DNA, the CDR3 is TGTGCCAGCAGTTTAAATAGGGGAGCCTACGAGCAGTACTTC.

V gene TRBV7-2 combines with J gene TRBJ2-5; D not resolved. V lost 7 bases to trimming and J lost 5 bases, with 20 bases between them. CDR3 length equals 15 residues. In germline, CDR1 is SGHTA, CDR2 FQGNSA. The CDR3 loop reads CASTNVIFGQETQYF. CDR3 nucleotide sequence: TGTGCCAGCACCAATGTTATATTCGGTCAGGAGACCCAGTACTTC.

This clonotype has only a few counts. This chain uses TRBV12-5 with TRBJ1-6; D perhaps matches TRBD1 (5 bases). CDR3 length: 13 residues. The V gene lost 7 bases and the J gene lost 5 bases, with 9 bases spanning the gap. Germline CDR1 is LGHNT and CDR2 is FRNRAP. This CDR3 reads CASALTDNSPLHF. The CDR3 region has the DNA TGTGCTAGTGCTCTGACAGATAATTCACCCCTCCACTTT.

This clonotype was found many times. The V gene is TRBV12-3 or TRBV12-4, the J gene TRBJ2-1, with 11 bases lining up with TRBD1. The CDR3 consists of 18 residues. J gave up 0 bases and V 7 bases, and 11 bases lay outside the gene matches. The CDR3 loop is CASNPGQGGPSSYNEQFF. In DNA form, the CDR3 reads TGTGCCAGCAACCCGGGACAGGGGGGGCCTAGCTCCTACAATGAGCAGTTCTTC.

This chain joins TRBV10-3 and TRBJ2-5; no clear D gene. The CDR3 is made up of 12 amino acids. The V gene's germline CDR1 is ENHRY and CDR2 SYGVKD. The V end was cut by 4 bases, the J end by 5 bases, with 8 bases between. The CDR3 loop is CAISAGVETQYF. CDR3 DNA: TGTGCCATCAGTGCCGGCGTGGAGACCCAGTACTTC.

The rearrangement joins TRBV4-1 to TRBJ2-5; D is possibly TRBD2 (6 bases). Looked up from germline, CDR1 is MGHRA and CDR2 is YSYEKL. The germline V and J ends were trimmed by 5 bases and 5 bases, with 15 bases remaining between them. The CDR3 loop spans 14 amino acids. As DNA, the CDR3 is TGCGCCAGCAGCATGCCCCTAGCGTCTGAGACCCAGTACTTC. As protein: CASSMPLASETQYF.

V and J are TRBV14 and TRBJ1-1; D uncertain. This CDR3 contains 14 residues. Germline CDR1 reads SGHDN; CDR2 reads FVKESK. Trimming shortened V by 3 bases and J by 4 bases, and 12 bases separated the two germline ends. CDR3 residues: CASSQWVFGTEAFF. CDR3 DNA sequence: TGTGCCAGCAGCCAGTGGGTGTTTGGCACTGAAGCTTTCTTT.

This clonotype was seen repeatedly, ten times or more. V usage is TRBV3-1 and J usage is TRBJ1-1; tentatively, D is TRBD1 (6 bases). There are 12 residues in the CDR3. The germline V and J ends were trimmed by 5 bases and 8 bases, with 12 bases remaining between them. The V gene's germline CDR1 is LGHDT and CDR2 YNNKEL (reference sequence). CDR3 nucleotides: TGTGCCAGCAGCGGATGGGGGCCGGAAGCTTTCTTT. Translating gives CASSGWGPEAFF.

There are a few counts of this clonotype. The chain carries TRBV5-1 and TRBJ1-6; TRBD1 aligns across 7 bases. Germline CDR1 and CDR2: SGHRS and YFSETQ. This CDR3 contains 15 residues. The ends lost 7 bases at V and 5 bases at J; junction bases unmatched: 9. Here the CDR3 DNA reads TGCGCCAGCGGAGGAACCGGGACAGATAATTCACCCCTCCACTTT. Amino acid sequence: CASGGTGTDNSPLHF.

This clonotype was counted at least ten times. In DNA form, the CDR3 reads TGTGCCAGCAGCCGACCTAGCGGGGGTCTCTCCGGGGAGCTGTTTTTT. As protein: CASSRPSGGLSGELFF. The chain combines TRBV6-5 with TRBJ2-2, with 10 bases fitting TRBD2. Germline assignment: CDR1 MNHEY and CDR2 SVGAGI. This CDR3 region has 16 residues. The V segment lost 6 bases and the J segment 6 bases; nucleotides outside the gene matches: 10.

The chain links TRBV21-1 to TRBJ1-1; TRBD1, as called in the table, went unchecked against the DNA. TRBV21-1 is a pseudogene segment. This CDR3 region has 16 residues. The CDR3 loop reads CTSSSRGGRVRAEAFF. The CDR3 DNA is TGTACCAGCAGCTCCAGGGGGGGCAGGGTGAGAGCTGAAGCTTTCTTT.

The genes are TRBV19 and TRBJ1-5; 10 bases fit TRBD1. The CDR3 has 15 amino acids. Germline CDR1 LNHDA, CDR2 SQIVND (reference sequence). J lost 11 bases, V lost 5 bases, and 12 bases had no gene match. The CDR3 DNA reads as TGTGCCAGTAGTTCCCGGGACAGGGGATGGCCGGCCCAGCATTTT. Its protein product is CASSSRDRGWPAQHF.